Below are 9 T cell receptor beta chains sequenced from a single sample in a study of beta chain features in type 1 diabetes. The entirety of the isolated RNA underwent reverse transcription, so expressed TCRB transcripts were sequenced. This table comes from immunoSEQ multiplex PCR, and its TCRdb copy is limited to in-frame clones, with some not included. The sample shows 360,000 or so clones, roughly a fifth of them seen only once. Sequences were obtained from naive CD4+ T cells from blood. Every receptor here comes from a young woman in good health.

As regards this clone: This sample also contains other DNA sequences that code for the same CDR3. V is TRBV4-1 and J is TRBJ1-5, with D perhaps matching TRBD1 (5 bases). Germline V gives CDR1 MGHRA, CDR2 YSYEKL. Between the trimmed V and J ends, which lost 0 bases and 6 bases, there was a span of 6 bases. This CDR3 has 13 amino acids. The CDR3 sequence: CASSQDRGQPQHF. The CDR3, as DNA: TGCGCCAGCAGCCAAGATAGGGGTCAGCCCCAGCATTTT.

In the case of this clone: Additional DNA sequences in this sample encode the identical CDR3. CDR3 sequence (DNA): TGTGCCAGCAGCCGGGACATACAAGAGACCCAGTACTTC. Residues: CASSRDIQETQYF. V and J are TRBV7-2 and TRBJ2-5, with a tentative D call TRBD1 (6 bases). The V gene lost 5 bases and the J gene lost 2 bases, with 9 bases spanning the gap. Germline V gene sequence: CDR1 SGHTA, CDR2 FQGNSA. The CDR3 runs 13 residues.

CDR3 sequence (DNA): TGTGCCAGCAGAGGGGAAAACTCACGTTACGAGCAGTACTTC. This codes for CASRGENSRYEQYF. V gene TRBV5-4 combines with J gene TRBJ2-7, with a tentative D call TRBD1 (5 bases). The CDR3 has 14 residues. Germline V gene sequence: CDR1 SGHNT, CDR2 YYREEE (reference sequence). The V end was cut by 5 bases, the J end by 4 bases, with 16 bases between.

This clone was counted only a few times. The chain recombines TRBV7-2 with TRBJ2-7; TRBD2 matches at 10 bases. CDR1 is SGHTA, CDR2 FQGNSA, per germline. The CDR3 loop spans 14 amino acids. Trimming took 5 bases from V and 7 from J; bases not matched to a gene: 8. CDR3 residues: CASSPAGGRREQYF. The CDR3, as DNA: TGTGCCAGCAGCCCAGCGGGAGGGCGCAGGGAGCAGTACTTC. Combining the CDR3 with reference TRBV7-2 and TRBJ2-7 gives the whole variable domain GAGVSQSPSNKVTEKGKDVELRCDPISGHTALYWYRQSLGQGLEFLIYFQGNSAPDKSGLPSDRFSAERTGGSVSTLTIQRTQQEDSAVYLCASSPAGGRREQYFGPGTRLTVT.

The rearrangement joins TRBV18 to TRBJ1-2; no clear D. This CDR3 is built from 13 residues. V gave up 3 bases and J gave up 8 bases, with 13 bases separating them. Germline assignment: CDR1 KGHSH and CDR2 LQKENI. The CDR3 region is CASSPVPARGYTF. The CDR3 nucleotides read TGTGCCAGCTCACCCGTCCCGGCTAGAGGCTACACCTTC.

CDR3 nucleotides: TGTGCCTGGGTGGGGGCTCGGGCCTCCCGTGAGCAGTTCTTC. It translates to CAWVGARASREQFF. The rearrangement uses TRBV30 and TRBJ2-1; a possible D gene is TRBD1 (6 bases). Trimming removed 5 bases from V and 9 bases from J, with 20 bases in between. The CDR3 runs to 14 residues. Germline CDR1 GTSNPN, CDR2 SVGIG (reference sequence).

The rearrangement links TRBV4-2 to TRBJ2-7, with 7 bases lining up with TRBD2. The trim removed 1 base at V and 4 bases at J, leaving 10 bases unmatched. The CDR3 is 16 residues long. The V gene's germline CDR1 is LGHNA and CDR2 YNFKEQ. Here the CDR3 reads CASSQGPQPGGYEQYF. CDR3 coding DNA: TGTGCCAGCAGCCAAGGGCCCCAGCCCGGGGGGTACGAGCAGTACTTC.

A note on this clone: One junction end disagrees with the germline gene, perhaps due to a read error. V and J are TRBV7-9 and TRBJ1-2; no clear D gene. Looked up from germline, CDR1 is SEHNR and CDR2 is FQNEAQ (reference sequence). The CDR3 is 9 amino acids. CDR3 in DNA: TGTGCCAGCAGCTCGGACTGGGCCTTC. Translated: CASSSDWAF.

This clone was seen a few times. The chain links TRBV5-1 to TRBJ2-3; D may be TRBD1 (5 bases). The CDR3 contains 14 residues. Germline V lookup: CDR1 SGHRS, CDR2 YFSETQ. V lost 5 bases and J 4 bases, leaving 14 bases between the germline ends. CDR3: CASRVGAVSDTQYF. The CDR3, as DNA: TGCGCCAGCAGGGTTGGGGCGGTGTCAGATACGCAGTATTTT.